This is a list of T cell receptor beta chains from one sample in a study of a mutant IDH1 vaccine in newly diagnosed glioma. Profiled with immunoSEQ multiplex PCR; TCRdb holds only in-frame clones, not every one. The table has about 56,000 clones, 80% to 90% seen once. For these TCRs, the target antigens are not known. The sample was PBMCs, taken from a glioma patient whose treatment included an IDH1 peptide vaccine. All receptors come from a man aged 35 to 55 with glioma. CDR3s leave out the opening cysteine and the closing phenylalanine or tryptophan. Fields, in order: J gene, clone size, V gene, CDR3 protein. The size entry is marked missing in some rows and otherwise reads once, few, many or a size class.

j_gene: TRBJ2-7; abundance: .; v_gene: TRBV27; CDR3aa: ASSSLQGQAYEQY
j_gene: TRBJ2-4; abundance: .; v_gene: TRBV4-3; CDR3aa: ASSQDVAGGNIQY
j_gene: TRBJ1-2; abundance: once; v_gene: TRBV28; CDR3aa: ASSFMQVGGYT
j_gene: TRBJ2-7; abundance: .; v_gene: TRBV7-2; CDR3aa: ASSSYGSGRLAYEQY
j_gene: TRBJ2-1; abundance: .; v_gene: TRBV9; CDR3aa: ASSVRPYRNEQF
j_gene: TRBJ2-2; abundance: .; v_gene: TRBV29-1; CDR3aa: SARTSGGPGGELF
j_gene: TRBJ1-2; abundance: .; v_gene: TRBV5-6; CDR3aa: ASSLVIGPYGYT
j_gene: TRBJ2-3; abundance: .; v_gene: TRBV6-1; CDR3aa: ASSVLAGADTQY
j_gene: TRBJ2-5; abundance: .; v_gene: TRBV4-3; CDR3aa: ASSQGRVSGYQETQY
j_gene: TRBJ1-1; abundance: .; v_gene: TRBV6-5; CDR3aa: ASSYRDRVAEAF
j_gene: TRBJ2-7; abundance: .; v_gene: TRBV5-1; CDR3aa: ASSLGQDSYEQY
j_gene: TRBJ1-2; abundance: .; v_gene: TRBV4-3; CDR3aa: ASSQEFQGGYGYT
j_gene: TRBJ2-2; abundance: .; v_gene: TRBV10-3; CDR3aa: ATPRAGTGGYTGELF
j_gene: TRBJ2-7; abundance: .; v_gene: TRBV7-2; CDR3aa: ATKSGATYEQY
j_gene: TRBJ2-3; abundance: .; v_gene: TRBV2; CDR3aa: ASYSGSPRDTQY
j_gene: TRBJ1-2; abundance: .; v_gene: TRBV19; CDR3aa: ASRVYRLFT
j_gene: TRBJ2-7; abundance: .; v_gene: TRBV4-1; CDR3aa: ASSPFGQGGSFEQY
j_gene: TRBJ1-1; abundance: .; v_gene: TRBV6-6; CDR3aa: ASRGIAKNTEAF
j_gene: TRBJ2-7; abundance: .; v_gene: TRBV7-2; CDR3aa: ASSTGWVEQY
j_gene: TRBJ2-7; abundance: .; v_gene: TRBV19; CDR3aa: ASSVTGLSYEQY
j_gene: TRBJ2-5; abundance: .; v_gene: TRBV5-1; CDR3aa: ASSFRDRQETQY
j_gene: TRBJ1-1; abundance: .; v_gene: TRBV7-9; CDR3aa: ASSLRQDTEAF
j_gene: TRBJ1-3; abundance: .; v_gene: TRBV9; CDR3aa: ASSVGWAAGNTIY
j_gene: TRBJ2-5; abundance: .; v_gene: TRBV19; CDR3aa: ASSTRWGETQY
j_gene: TRBJ1-2; abundance: .; v_gene: TRBV4-3; CDR3aa: ASSQDQRANYGYT
j_gene: TRBJ1-4; abundance: .; v_gene: TRBV11-2; CDR3aa: ASSPTFGPEVGEKLF
j_gene: TRBJ1-2; abundance: .; v_gene: TRBV2; CDR3aa: ASSGPSKGGYT
j_gene: TRBJ2-7; abundance: .; v_gene: TRBV6-5; CDR3aa: ASTGSSYEQY
j_gene: TRBJ2-7; abundance: .; v_gene: TRBV13; CDR3aa: ASSGQKDPSYEQY
j_gene: TRBJ2-7; abundance: .; v_gene: TRBV5-1; CDR3aa: ASSLNPSYEQY
j_gene: TRBJ1-1; abundance: .; v_gene: TRBV7-9; CDR3aa: ASSLVEGGKAF
j_gene: TRBJ2-1; abundance: .; v_gene: TRBV27; CDR3aa: ASSSVGYASSYNEQF
j_gene: TRBJ2-3; abundance: .; v_gene: TRBV7-9; CDR3aa: ASSLDTSPTTDTQY
j_gene: TRBJ2-1; abundance: .; v_gene: TRBV5-5; CDR3aa: ASSLAVNEQF
j_gene: TRBJ2-2; abundance: .; v_gene: TRBV28; CDR3aa: ASRTGTGVTGELF
j_gene: TRBJ2-5; abundance: .; v_gene: TRBV4-1; CDR3aa: ASSRLLGETQY
j_gene: TRBJ1-4; abundance: .; v_gene: TRBV28; CDR3aa: ASSLRGHLSEKLF
j_gene: TRBJ2-1; abundance: .; v_gene: TRBV5-1; CDR3aa: ASSLAAFGEATEQF
j_gene: TRBJ2-3; abundance: .; v_gene: TRBV6-5; CDR3aa: ASSSLYREWTDTQY
j_gene: TRBJ2-7; abundance: .; v_gene: TRBV10-1; CDR3aa: ASGLADSYEQY
j_gene: TRBJ2-3; abundance: .; v_gene: TRBV27; CDR3aa: ASSFRGDTQY
j_gene: TRBJ2-1; abundance: .; v_gene: TRBV2; CDR3aa: AIPDSNYNEQF
j_gene: TRBJ2-5; abundance: .; v_gene: TRBV14; CDR3aa: ASSQDRGTRQETQY
j_gene: TRBJ1-3; abundance: .; v_gene: TRBV10-3; CDR3aa: AIGPHSSGNTIY
j_gene: TRBJ2-7; abundance: .; v_gene: TRBV9; CDR3aa: ASSFSPEDVEQY
j_gene: TRBJ1-2; abundance: .; v_gene: TRBV5-5; CDR3aa: ASSLGEDGYGYT
j_gene: TRBJ2-5; abundance: .; v_gene: TRBV10-3; CDR3aa: AISGTLAPGETQY
j_gene: TRBJ2-7; abundance: .; v_gene: TRBV5-1; CDR3aa: ASSTGGEITYEQY
j_gene: TRBJ2-2; abundance: .; v_gene: TRBV27; CDR3aa: ASRGDTGELF
j_gene: TRBJ2-7; abundance: once; v_gene: TRBV9; CDR3aa: ASSVGRTSSYEQY
j_gene: TRBJ2-3; abundance: .; v_gene: TRBV15; CDR3aa: ATSRVADTQY